The clone carrying this TCR beta chain was detected once. Its antigen is as yet unknown. The sample comes from a study of T cell repertoires in cytomegalovirus infection. From the reads, TCRdb called clonotypes with MiXCR, one entry per CDR3 protein. The sample has approximately 770,000 distinct CDR3 sequences; 25% to 30% are singletons. The CDR3 has 16 residues. The germline gives CDR1 SGDLS, CDR2 YYNGEE. V was pared by 4 bases and J by 5 bases, with 10 bases of the junction left unmatched. This chain joins TRBV9 and TRBJ2-1, with 9 bases fitting TRBD1. The sequence came from a human donor in good health (CMV status not recorded). Some clones in this sample may be carry-over from other donors' samples. The input for sequencing was cultured CD8+ T cells from PBMCs, taken from culture after CMV antigen stimulation. CDR3 sequence (DNA): TGTGCCAGCAGCACGCCGGGACAGGGATTAGACAATGAGCAGTTCTTC. It specifies CASSTPGQGLDNEQFF.